A single sample gave rise to the 5 T cell receptor beta chains below, sequenced in a study of shared clonotypes between healthy human individuals. Naivety among CD8 cells was defined by CD45RO negativity and positive CCR7 selection, thereby excluding terminally differentiated effector memory CD45RA+ cells. The data were produced by immunoSEQ multiplex PCR, yet TCRdb's version contains in-frame clones alone and is incomplete. Among 1.5 million to 2.5 million clones, about 95% were seen once, and the ten largest hold 1.2%. Sample: naive CD8+ T cells sorted from blood. The receptors shown here come from a man younger than 35 in good health.

This clone has just one count. The V gene is TRBV27, the J gene TRBJ1-5; TRBD1 is a possible D gene (6 bases). There are 16 residues in the CDR3. Trimming left V 4 bases short and J 0 bases short, with 13 bases between. Per the germline V gene, CDR1 is MNHEY and CDR2 is SMNVEV (reference sequence). CDR3 sequence reads: CASSSDSRNSNQPQHF. The CDR3 nucleotides read TGTGCCAGCAGTTCGGACAGTCGTAATAGCAATCAGCCCCAGCATTTT.

This rearrangement joins TRBV27 to TRBJ2-5; D is unclear. The CDR3 is made up of 12 amino acids. Germline CDR1 MNHEY, CDR2 SMNVEV (reference sequence). V was shortened by 0 bases and J by 5 bases, with 4 bases between the two germline ends. CDR3 bases: TGTGCCAGCAGTTTATCAGCGGAGACCCAGTACTTC. Residues: CASSLSAETQYF.

With regard to this clone: Distinct nucleotide sequences in the sample also encode this CDR3. The chain is built from TRBV9 and TRBJ2-1; the D is unclear. From germline, CDR1 is SGDLS and CDR2 YYNGEE. CDR3 length: 14 amino acids. Trimming took 0 bases from V and 1 from J, leaving 5 bases between them. CDR3 nucleotide sequence: TGTGCCAGCAGCGTAGGCTCGTCCTACAATGAGCAGTTCTTC. Residues: CASSVGSSYNEQFF.

V usage is TRBV5-6 and J usage is TRBJ2-3; D is undetermined. The germline gives CDR1 SGHDT, CDR2 YYEEEE. Trimming removed 6 bases at V and 1 base at J, with 15 bases between. The CDR3 covers 15 residues. Here the CDR3 reads CASTWVVSRTDTQYF. CDR3 DNA sequence: TGTGCCAGCACATGGGTGGTTTCGCGCACAGATACGCAGTATTTT.

This chain links TRBV28 with TRBJ2-7; 9 bases match TRBD2. With V trimmed by 4 bases and J by 4 bases, 5 bases remained unmatched. The CDR3 totals 14 residues. CDR1 MDHEN and CDR2 SYDVKM come from the germline V gene. The chain's CDR3 is CASSSTSGGYEQYF. The CDR3 DNA reads TGTGCCAGCAGTTCGACTAGCGGAGGTTACGAGCAGTACTTC. The variable domain in full, completed from reference TRBV28 and TRBJ2-7, reads DVKVTQSSRYLVKRTGEKVFLECVQDMDHENMFWYRQDPGLGLRLIYFSYDVKMKEKGDIPEGYSVSREKKERFSLILESASTNQTSMYLCASSSTSGGYEQYFGPGTRLTVT.